Listed below are T cell receptor beta chains from one sample, sequenced in a study of blood T cell repertoires in COVID-19. The protocol was immunoSEQ multiplex PCR, while the TCRdb copy is restricted to in-frame clones and leaves out a portion. The data hold 150,000 to 200,000 clones, with just over 85% observed a single time. Input material: PBMCs or T cells enriched from blood (not recorded which). Receptors originate from a woman younger than 30 who had recovered from COVID-19. The CDR3 runs from the conserved cysteine through the conserved F or W. D genes are given only for firm matches. Clone size is given for some rows only: seen once, a few or many times, or a class if the clone is expanded.

V gene	D gene	clone size	J gene	CDR3 DNA	CDR3 protein
TRBV6-1	TRBD1	.	TRBJ1-4	TGTGCCAGCAGTGAATGGACAGGGTTAGTTGAAAAACTGTTTTTT	CASSEWTGLVEKLFF
TRBV10-3	TRBD1	.	TRBJ2-5	TGTGCCATCAGTGAGGGACAGGGGCGGGAAGAGACCCAGTACTTC	CAISEGQGREETQYF
TRBV11-2	TRBD2	.	TRBJ2-5	TGTGCCAGCAGCTTAGCCCGAGGGCGGGGGGCTTGGGAGACCCAGTACTTC	CASSLARGRGAWETQYF
TRBV19	.	.	TRBJ2-7	TGTGCCAGTAGTATATCGGGGTCCTCCTACGAGCAGTACTTC	CASSISGSSYEQYF
TRBV28	.	.	TRBJ2-3	TGTGCCAGCGACGTGCAGGGACACACAGATACGCAGTATTTT	CASDVQGHTDTQYF
TRBV12-5	TRBD1	.	TRBJ1-2	TGTGCTAGTGGTTTGGTACCGGGACAGGGCAAACTTTATGGCTACACCTTC	CASGLVPGQGKLYGYTF
TRBV7-9	.	once	TRBJ1-2	TGTGCCAGCAGCCTGCAGGGTCACTATGGCTACACCTTC	CASSLQGHYGYTF
TRBV9	TRBD1	.	TRBJ1-1	TGTGCCAGCAGCGAGGGGACAGTAACAAACACTGAAGCTTTCTTT	CASSEGTVTNTEAFF
TRBV7-2	.	.	TRBJ2-6	TGTGCCAGCAGCTTAGACTTCGGTGGCGTCCTGACTTTC	CASSLDFGGVLTF
TRBV23-1	TRBD2	.	TRBJ2-7	TGCGCCAGCAGTCAAGAATCATTTGAGCGGGAGTACGGCTCCTACGAGCAGTACTTC	CASSQESFEREYGSYEQYF
TRBV28	TRBD1	few	TRBJ2-7	TGTGCCAGCAGCTCTGGGGGGACAGGGTATTTCTACGAGCAGTACTTC	CASSSGGTGYFYEQYF
TRBV30	.	.	TRBJ2-1	TGTGCCTGGAGCGGGGTCTCCTACAATGAGCAGTTCTTC	CAWSGVSYNEQFF
TRBV28	TRBD1	.	TRBJ2-1	TGTGCCAGCCTCGGACAGGCCTACAATGAGCAGTTCTTC	CASLGQAYNEQFF
TRBV28	TRBD1	few	TRBJ1-2	TGTGCCAGCAGGACCACAGGGGGGGAAGGCTACACCTTC	CASRTTGGEGYTF
TRBV12-3/TRBV12-4	.	.	TRBJ1-2	TGTGCCAGCAGTCCCGACTCACCCTATGGCTACACCTTC	CASSPDSPYGYTF
TRBV6-5	.	.	TRBJ1-4	TGTGCCAGCTCTAGGACTATAGGTGAAAAACTGTTTTTT	CASSRTIGEKLFF
TRBV25-1	TRBD2	.	TRBJ2-7	TGTGCCAGCAGCAAAGACGGACTAGCGGGAGCCCACGAGCAGTACTTC	CASSKDGLAGAHEQYF
TRBV6-6	TRBD2	.	TRBJ2-1	TGTGCCAGCAGCCCGGGAGGGAATGAGCAGTTCTTC	CASSPGGNEQFF
TRBV7-6	TRBD1	.	TRBJ2-5	TGTGCCAGCAGCTTAGACAGGGGGAGGCAAGAGACCCAGTACTTC	CASSLDRGRQETQYF
TRBV29-1	TRBD1	few	TRBJ1-1	TGCAGCGGCGGGACAGTGAACACTGAAGCTTTCTTT	CSGGTVNTEAFF
TRBV14	TRBD2	.	TRBJ2-1	TGTGCCAGCAGCCAAGACGGGGGACTAGCGGGAGATTACAATGAGCAGTTCTTC	CASSQDGGLAGDYNEQFF
TRBV5-4	.	.	TRBJ1-1	TGTGCCAGCAGCCGGACTTCTGATAACACTGAAGCTTTCTTT	CASSRTSDNTEAFF
TRBV7-9	TRBD1	few	TRBJ2-7	TGTGCCAGCAGCTTAGGGGACAGCTACGAGCAGTACTTC	CASSLGDSYEQYF
TRBV30	TRBD1	few	TRBJ1-2	TGTGCCTGGAGTACGAACGAGGGGGCGGAGGGCTACACCTTC	CAWSTNEGAEGYTF
TRBV15	TRBD1	.	TRBJ2-1	TGTGCCACCAGCAGAGATAGGGCGACCGGGACAGGGACCAATGAGCAGTTCTTC	CATSRDRATGTGTNEQFF
TRBV27	TRBD2	.	TRBJ2-1	TGTGCCAGCAGTTTAAGGACTAGAGTCTACAATGAGCAGTTCTTC	CASSLRTRVYNEQFF
TRBV12-3/TRBV12-4	TRBD1	once	TRBJ1-2	TGTGCCAGCAGTTTACAGGGGGCTCGGGGCTACACCTTC	CASSLQGARGYTF
TRBV6-1	.	once	TRBJ2-1	TGTGCCAGCAGTGAGAACAGAGCCTACAATGAGCAGTTCTTC	CASSENRAYNEQFF
TRBV7-7	TRBD2	.	TRBJ2-1	TGTGCTAGCAGCTTACGGAATAATAGGACTAGCGGGGTCGTGACCTACAATGAGCAGTTCTTC	CASSLRNNRTSGVVTYNEQFF
TRBV2	TRBD1	.	TRBJ1-6	TGTGCCAGCAGTCAACAGGGGAATAATTCACCCCTCCACTTT	CASSQQGNNSPLHF
TRBV3-1/TRBV3-2	.	.	TRBJ2-4	TGTGCCAGCAGCCAAGCCGGGGTCCAGTACTTC	CASSQAGVQYF
TRBV28	TRBD1	.	TRBJ1-1	TGTGCCAGCAGTGCACAGGGGATAGTCACTGAAGCTTTCTTT	CASSAQGIVTEAFF
TRBV19	.	.	TRBJ2-6	TGTGCCAGTAGGTCCCAGGGCGCTGGGGCCAACGTCCTGACTTTC	CASRSQGAGANVLTF
TRBV6-1	TRBD1	.	TRBJ1-2	TGTGCCAGCAGTGGACCGGGACAGGGAATCGGTCACTATGGCTACACCTTC	CASSGPGQGIGHYGYTF
TRBV6-5	.	.	TRBJ1-2	TGTGCCAGCAGACAGATTTCTAACTATGGCTACACCTTC	CASRQISNYGYTF
TRBV5-1	.	.	TRBJ1-1	TGCGCCAGCAGCTTGGCCTTGGAGGGCTCTGAAGCTTTCTTT	CASSLALEGSEAFF
TRBV10-2	.	.	TRBJ2-1	TGCGCCAGCAGTCCGGGGAGCTCCTACAATGAGCAGTTCTTC	CASSPGSSYNEQFF
TRBV3-1/TRBV3-2	TRBD2	few	TRBJ2-3	TGTGCCAGCAGCCAAGAGTTTCAAGGGCGGGAGCGGGAGAGGATTACGCAGTATTTT	CASSQEFQGRERERITQYF
TRBV18	TRBD1	few	TRBJ1-1	TGTGCCAGCTCACCCGATTTACAGGGGAACGGAGCTTTCTTT	CASSPDLQGNGAFF
TRBV29-1	.	.	TRBJ1-1	TGCAGCGGGGCCTCAAAAATACAGCTTCATCTTGAAGCTTTCTTT	CSGASKIQLHLEAFF
TRBV5-8	.	.	TRBJ2-3	TGTGCCAGCAGCCTAAGCGGGCTTTCTTTCACAGATACGCAGTATTTT	CASSLSGLSFTDTQYF
TRBV19	TRBD1	.	TRBJ1-5	TGTGCCAGTAGGACTTCCACAGGACAGGGTGAGCATCAGCCCCAGCATTTT	CASRTSTGQGEHQPQHF
TRBV28	.	once	TRBJ2-7	TGTGCCAGCAGTTTAGAGGACAACCTATTGAGCTACGAGCAGTACTTC	CASSLEDNLLSYEQYF
TRBV18	TRBD1	once	TRBJ1-1	TGTGCCAGCTCCCTCAGTGGGGGACAGGGGTACACTGAAGCTTTCTTT	CASSLSGGQGYTEAFF
TRBV13	.	.	TRBJ1-1	TGTGCCAGCAGCAAAACAGAGAACACTGAAGCTTTCTTT	CASSKTENTEAFF
TRBV24-1	.	once	TRBJ2-3	TGTGCCACTAGCACTGACCTAGATACGCAGTATTTT	CATSTDLDTQYF
TRBV28	.	once	TRBJ2-1	TGTGCCGTGATTGGGGCAGGGAATTACAATGAGCAGTTCTTC	CAVIGAGNYNEQFF
TRBV11-3	.	.	TRBJ1-1	TGTGCCAGCAGCTTAGATGGGAGGAACACTGAAGCTTTCTTT	CASSLDGRNTEAFF
TRBV7-9	.	.	TRBJ2-3	TGTGCCAGCAGCTTAGGGAGCGGAGCCAATACGCAGTATTTT	CASSLGSGANTQYF
TRBV28	TRBD1	once	TRBJ2-7	TGTGCCAGCAGGTCCCCGACAGGGGGCGTGCATTACGAGCAGTACTTC	CASRSPTGGVHYEQYF
TRBV30	TRBD1	.	TRBJ1-1	TGTGCCTGGAGTGGAACAGGGGCGGGAGCTTTCTTT	CAWSGTGAGAFF